Following are 15 T cell receptor beta chains from one sample sequenced in a study of Ad26.COV2.S vaccination and SARS-CoV-2 variants (dated by TCRdb to about 2021). Library preparation employed the immunoSEQ multiplex PCR assay. TCRdb limited this immuneACCESS table to in-frame rearrangements with V and J called. A share of clones is missing; checked studies link under half to unresolved V genes, and the rest is unexplained. This sample is represented by more than 300,000 clones; around 88% of them were singletons. The ten most abundant clones make up around 5% of the sample. In the paper's terms, the treatment or condition label means: 19 received Ad26.COV2.S at low or high dose, single or two shots; several received placebo; per-sample allocation not given. For vaccine and placebo recipients, repertoires were sequenced using samples collected on day 63 after the first injection. The sequenced sample was peripheral blood, obtained in a trial of Ad26.COV2.S vaccine versus placebo. These receptors were collected from a person between 18 and 60 years old who received the Ad26.COV2.S COVID-19 vaccine or a placebo.

This clone has only a few counts. The V call is TRBV6-1, the J call TRBJ2-7; 9 nucleotides align to TRBD1. The junction had 3 bases not matched to a gene; V was cut back by 3 bases and J by 3 bases. Germline loops: CDR1 MNHNS, CDR2 SASEGT. This CDR3 is built from 14 residues. The CDR3 here is CASSDRDRDYEQYF. As DNA, the CDR3 is TGTGCCAGCAGTGACCGGGACAGGGACTACGAGCAGTACTTC.

The chain links TRBV10-1 to TRBJ1-5, with 7 bases matching TRBD1. Germline CDR1 is WNHNN and CDR2 is SYGVQD (reference sequence). The J segment lost 0 bases and the V segment lost 5 bases, leaving 4 bases of the junction unmatched. The CDR3 sequence is 15 residues long. The CDR3 region is CASSRDSLSNQPQHF. The CDR3 DNA follows: TGCGCCAGCAGTCGGGACAGCCTTAGCAATCAGCCCCAGCATTTT.

The chain is built from TRBV11-2 and TRBJ1-2; the D gene is possibly TRBD1 (6 bases). CDR3 size: 15 residues. CDR1 and CDR2 from the germline V gene are SGHAT and FQNNGV. V was cut by 2 bases and J by 8 bases, with 18 bases left in between. In DNA form, the CDR3 reads TGTGCCAGCAGCTTAACTCGGGGGGCGCTCTGGGGCTACACCTTC. This codes for CASSLTRGALWGYTF. Full variable domain (missing parts from reference TRBV11-2 and TRBJ1-2): EAGVAQSPRYKIIEKRQSVAFWCNPISGHATLYWYQQILGQGPKLLIQFQNNGVVDDSQLPKDRFSAERLKGVDSTLKIQPAKLEDSAVYLCASSLTRGALWGYTFGSGTRLTVV.

V and J are TRBV6-5 and TRBJ1-2; D is unclear. Germline-derived CDR1 and CDR2 are MNHEY and SVGAGI. V lost 3 bases, J lost 1 base, and 9 bases lay in between. The CDR3 has 14 residues. The CDR3 here is CASSYRRFNYGYTF. The CDR3 DNA is TGTGCCAGCAGTTATCGGAGATTTAACTATGGCTACACCTTC.

With respect to this clone: A much more abundant neighbour one base away suggests this may be a read error. Other nucleotide sequences in the sample specify the same CDR3. The V gene is TRBV5-4, the J gene TRBJ1-2, with 8 bases identical to TRBD1. Per germline, CDR1 SGHNT and CDR2 YYREEE (reference sequence). The V gene end was trimmed by 4 bases and the J gene end by 5 bases; junction bases not matched to a gene: 13. The CDR3 spans 16 residues. The CDR3: CASSGRGQALSYGYTF. CDR3 DNA: TGTGCCAGCAGCGGGAGGGGACAGGCCCTCTCATATGGCTACACCTTC.

V usage is TRBV3-1 (or the pseudogene TRBV3-2) and J usage is TRBJ2-5; a possible D gene is TRBD1 (6 bases). CDR3 length: 13 residues. Germline CDR1 LGHDT, CDR2 YNNKEL (reference sequence). V lost 5 bases and J 3 bases, leaving 10 bases between the germline ends. CDR3 DNA sequence: TGTGCCAGCAGCGACTACAGGGAAGAGACCCAGTACTTC. This translates into CASSDYREETQYF.

The chain links TRBV30 to TRBJ2-1, with 9 nucleotides matching TRBD2. Trimming at V came to 1 base and at J to 8 bases, leaving 6 bases not matched to a gene. The CDR3 is 14 residues long. The V gene's germline CDR1 is GTSNPN and CDR2 SVGIG (reference sequence). The CDR3 DNA reads TGTGCCTGGAGTGCAGGCGGGAGGGCCTATGAGCAGTTCTTC. Amino acid sequence: CAWSAGGRAYEQFF.

The CDR3 is CASSLAYGSTDTQYF. DNA for the CDR3: TGTGCCAGCAGCTTGGCCTACGGGAGCACAGATACGCAGTATTTT. The J gene is TRBJ2-3, the V gene TRBV5-8; no firm D call. The germline gives CDR1 SGHTS, CDR2 YDEGEE. The germline V and J ends were trimmed by 0 bases and 0 bases, with 8 bases remaining between them. The CDR3 is made up of 15 amino acids.

In this sample, this clone turned up once. J is TRBJ1-2 and V is TRBV5-4; 9 bases map to TRBD1. Germline V gives CDR1 SGHNT, CDR2 YYREEE (reference sequence). There are 15 residues in the CDR3. J gave up 6 bases and V 3 bases, and 9 bases lay outside the gene matches. CDR3 bases: TGTGCCAGCAGCTACCCCCGACAGGGGGAGGATGGCTACACCTTC. Its protein is CASSYPRQGEDGYTF.

The chain uses TRBV5-6 and TRBJ2-4; 7 bases fit TRBD1. V trimming: 0 bases; J trimming: 7 bases; junction bases outside the gene matches: 4. CDR3 length: 14 amino acids. Looked up from germline, CDR1 is SGHDT and CDR2 is YYEEEE. The CDR3 sequence: CASSLVGGGNIQYF. The CDR3 DNA sequence: TGTGCCAGCAGCTTGGTAGGGGGCGGGAACATTCAGTACTTC. The full variable domain, in which reference TRBV5-6 and TRBJ2-4 provide the parts outside the CDR3, is DAGVTQSPTHLIKTRGQQVTLRCSPKSGHDTVSWYQQALGQGPQFIFQYYEEEERQRGNFPDRFSGHQFPNYSSELNVNALLLGDSALYLCASSLVGGGNIQYFGAGTRLSVL.

The chain links TRBV5-1 to TRBJ2-7; D call uncertain. V was cut by 0 bases and J by 6 bases, with 13 bases left in between. This CDR3 has 14 residues. Germline loops: CDR1 SGHRS, CDR2 YFSETQ. For the CDR3, the DNA is TGCGCCAGCAGCTTGGCCTCAGGCGGCGGCGAGCAGTACTTC. Translation: CASSLASGGGEQYF.

The chain joins TRBV6-2 or TRBV6-3 to TRBJ1-2; D call uncertain. Germline V gives CDR1 MNHEY, CDR2 SVGEGT. Trimming took off 5 bases at V and 6 bases at J, with 10 bases between the two ends. The CDR3 has 12 residues. The CDR3 DNA reads as TGTGCCAGCAGTCTCGGATACGATGGCTACACCTTC. Protein sequence: CASSLGYDGYTF.

The chain couples TRBV27 to TRBJ2-1, with no clear D. Germline CDR1 MNHEY, CDR2 SMNVEV (reference sequence). There are 13 residues in the CDR3. V was clipped by 5 bases and J by 2 bases, with 7 bases between them. In DNA form, the CDR3 reads TGTGCCAGCAGTGCAACAACCTACAATGAGCAGTTCTTC. Translation: CASSATTYNEQFF.

The chain recombines TRBV10-2 with TRBJ2-5, with a tentative D call TRBD2 (6 bases). CDR3 length equals 15 residues. V was pared by 5 bases and J by 3 bases, with 16 bases between. CDR1 is WSHSY and CDR2 is SAAADI in the germline V gene. CDR3 DNA: TGCGCCAGCAGTTCCCCGGGAGTGGGGGAAGAGACCCAGTACTTC. It yields the protein CASSSPGVGEETQYF.

This clone is a singleton in its sample. The chain combines TRBV13 with TRBJ2-3; the D gene is possibly TRBD2 (6 bases). CDR1 and CDR2 (germline): PRHDT, FYEKMQ (reference sequence). CDR3 length: 15 residues. The V end lost 5 bases, the J end lost 0 bases, and 12 bases lay between the germline ends. DNA of the CDR3: TGTGCCAGCAGCGATATCGGGGGTAGCACAGATACGCAGTATTTT. This codes for CASSDIGGSTDTQYF. The variable domain in full, with the rest retrieved from reference TRBV13 and TRBJ2-3, is AAGVIQSPRHLIKEKRETATLKCYPIPRHDTVYWYQQGPGQDPQFLISFYEKMQSDKGSIPDRFSAQQFSDYHSELNMSSLELGDSALYFCASSDIGGSTDTQYFGPGTRLTVL.